This record covers a single T cell receptor beta chain. Its target is unknown. The PCR contained 60 Vbeta and 13 Jbeta primers. The method was immunoSEQ multiplex PCR; TCRdb's version includes in-frame clones alone and lacks a portion of them. The top ten clones hold approximately 0.97% of a sample with roughly 130,000 clones, about four fifths of them seen once. The sample belongs to a study of cytomegalovirus exposure and HLA in healthy donors. The study did not record CMV serostatus for this donor. Study-level findings and limits: Later genetic work tied a missense DCLRE1C variant to beta-chain V and J trimming.

This CDR3 region has 16 residues. V lost 6 bases, J lost 1 base, and 19 bases lay in between. The germline V gene has CDR1 SGHDT and CDR2 YYEEEE. Sequenced material: PBMCs. This TCR came from a human donor in good health. The chain couples TRBV5-6 to TRBJ1-2; tentative D call: TRBD1 (6 bases). The CDR3 sequence is CASTNRDKSYNYGYTF. The CDR3 coding sequence is TGTGCCAGCACTAACCGGGACAAGTCTTATAACTATGGCTACACCTTC.